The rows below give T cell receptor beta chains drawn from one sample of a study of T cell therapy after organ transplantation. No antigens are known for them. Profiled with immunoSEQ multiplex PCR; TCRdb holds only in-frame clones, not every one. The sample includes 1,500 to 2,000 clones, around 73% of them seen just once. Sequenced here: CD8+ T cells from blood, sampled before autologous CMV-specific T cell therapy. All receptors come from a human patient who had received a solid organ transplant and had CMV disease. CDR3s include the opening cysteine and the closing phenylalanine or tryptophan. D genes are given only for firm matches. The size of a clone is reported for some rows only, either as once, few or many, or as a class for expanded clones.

CASSAMGQGLF,TGTGCCAGCAGTGCTATGGGACAGGGACTTTTC,11,TRBV6-6,TRBD1,few,TRBJ1-2
CAWSAAETQYF,TGTGCCTGGAGTGCCGCGGAGACCCAGTACTTC,11,TRBV30,.,.,TRBJ2-5
CASSYGTGYNTEAFF,TGTGCCAGCAGTTACGGGACGGGATACAACACTGAAGCTTTCTTT,15,TRBV6-5,.,.,TRBJ1-1
CASSLEVGGPLYGYTF,TGCGCCAGCAGCTTGGAGGTAGGGGGCCCACTCTATGGCTACACCTTC,16,TRBV5-1,TRBD1,.,TRBJ1-2
CASSLTLMGRGYTEAFF,TGTGCCAGCAGCTTGACATTAATGGGGCGTGGGTACACTGAAGCTTTCTTT,17,TRBV5-4,.,.,TRBJ1-1
CASSFGTSGPHEQYF,TGTGCCAGCAGCTTCGGGACTAGCGGGCCCCACGAGCAGTACTTC,15,TRBV11-2,TRBD2,.,TRBJ2-7
CASLTGRAEAFF,TGTGCCAGCCTGACAGGGCGGGCTGAAGCTTTCTTT,12,TRBV2,TRBD1,.,TRBJ1-1
CASSPGILNYGYTF,TGTGCCAGCAGCCCCGGAATCCTTAACTATGGCTACACCTTC,14,TRBV7-9,.,.,TRBJ1-2
CASSLTGNTYEQYF,TGCGCCAGCAGCTTAACGGGGAATACCTACGAGCAGTACTTC,14,TRBV5-1,.,few,TRBJ2-7
CAWATGTASTDTQYF,TGTGCCTGGGCAACCGGGACAGCTAGCACAGATACGCAGTATTTT,15,TRBV30,TRBD1,.,TRBJ2-3
CASSLKPTYEQYF,TGTGCCAGCAGTTTAAAGCCGACCTACGAGCAGTACTTC,13,TRBV28,.,.,TRBJ2-7
CASSPGPFEQYF,TGTGCCAGCAGCCCGGGGCCCTTCGAGCAGTACTTC,12,TRBV28,.,.,TRBJ2-7
CASSPRGSGANVLTF,TGCGCCAGCAGCCCAAGGGGGTCTGGGGCCAACGTCCTGACTTTC,15,TRBV4-3,.,.,TRBJ2-6
CASRGGRGLTVNGYTF,TGTGCCAGCAGAGGGGGCAGGGGGCTAACGGTAAATGGCTACACCTTC,16,TRBV28,TRBD1,.,TRBJ1-2
CARHEELFREQYF,TGTGCCCGCCACGAGGAACTATTCAGGGAGCAGTACTTC,13,TRBV7-3,.,.,TRBJ2-7
CAWSMDRNTEAFF,TGTGCCTGGAGTATGGACAGGAACACTGAAGCTTTCTTT,13,TRBV30,.,.,TRBJ1-1
CASSIGSTSNQPQHF,TGTGCCAGTAGTATAGGCAGCACTAGCAATCAGCCCCAGCATTTT,15,TRBV19,.,.,TRBJ1-5
CASILFRGPLNYGYTF,TGCGCCAGCATTTTATTCCGGGGACCGCTTAACTATGGCTACACCTTC,16,TRBV10-1,.,.,TRBJ1-2
CASSPGQWGTNEKLFF,TGCGCCAGCAGCCCGGGACAGTGGGGGACTAATGAAAAACTGTTTTTT,16,TRBV5-1,TRBD1,.,TRBJ1-4
CASPESGGHNEQFF,TGTGCCAGCCCCGAGTCGGGAGGGCACAATGAGCAGTTCTTC,14,TRBV6-4,TRBD2,.,TRBJ2-1
CASSSRANTEAFF,TGTGCCAGCAGCTCCAGAGCGAACACTGAAGCTTTCTTT,13,TRBV7-8,.,once,TRBJ1-1
CASSSDRGNEQFF,TGTGCCAGCAGCTCGGACAGGGGGAATGAGCAGTTCTTC,13,TRBV11-1,TRBD1,.,TRBJ2-1
CASSLPTSPPHEQYF,TGTGCCAGCAGTTTACCCACCAGCCCTCCCCACGAGCAGTACTTC,15,TRBV7-9,.,few,TRBJ2-7
CASSLYRGPNYGYTF,TGTGCCAGCTCACTTTACAGGGGACCCAACTATGGCTACACCTTC,15,TRBV18,TRBD1,.,TRBJ1-2
CASSDRGGYDEAFF,TGTGCCAGCAGTGACAGGGGGGGCTATGATGAAGCTTTCTTT,14,TRBV27,TRBD1,few,TRBJ1-1
CASGQGTGELFF,TGTGCCAGCGGACAGGGGACCGGGGAGCTGTTTTTT,12,TRBV7-9,TRBD1,.,TRBJ2-2